Below, one T cell receptor beta chain is given with its context. Its target is unknown. These data belong to a study of CD8 T cells in Susac syndrome. In the study overall: Within the sequenced group of Susac syndrome patients, six showed active disease and eight or nine were in remission. Patients with Susac syndrome were therapy-naive, treated with corticosteroids, or treated with intravenous immunoglobulin alone when blood was collected.

Reverse transcription used roughly 0.45 to 1 ug RNA and random hexamers. The amplification used immunoSEQ multiplex PCR on TCR beta CDR3; it spanned 54 Vbeta and 13 Jbeta. TCRdb redid the calling of the immunoSEQ multiplex PCR reads with MiXCR, one entry per CDR3 protein. The sample shows roughly 100,000 distinct CDR3 sequences, 95% to 96% of them seen only once. V shed 5 bases and J shed 1 base, with 11 bases lying between them. The CDR3 is 14 residues long. Points from the study as a whole: Detection of Susac-specific public clones gave 15 to 20 in total CD8+ repertoires and about five in CD8+ TEMRA repertoires.

Source material: CD8+ T cells from PBMCs. V usage is TRBV12-3 or TRBV12-4 and J usage is TRBJ1-1, with D possibly TRBD1 on 6 matching bases. The sequence was collected from a human donor with Susac syndrome. CDR3 sequence: CASSHRTANTEAFF. The CDR3, as DNA: TGTGCCAGCAGTCATAGGACAGCGAACACTGAAGCTTTCTTT.